This is a list of T cell receptor beta chains from one sample in a study of response to subunit inactivated influenza vaccine. One entry per CDR3 protein, called by TCRdb with MiXCR from the RT-PCR reads. The table shows about 540,000 distinct CDR3 sequences, with approximately 24% occurring only once. This same sample was also part of a study on T cells expressing NK-cell markers.

Sequencing used CD4+ T cells sorted from PBMCs, obtained 12 days after vaccination. The receptors were sampled from a middle-aged man who received an inactivated influenza vaccine. Both conserved end residues are part of each CDR3. Fields, in order: CDR3 length, J gene, V gene, D gene, clone size, CDR3 DNA, CDR3 protein. A D gene is named only where the DNA matches it firmly. Size tells how often a clone was seen (once, few, many) or the class of an expanded clone, and some rows leave it out.

11	TRBJ2-5	TRBV20-1	.	.	TGCAGTGCTACCCTTCAAGAGACCCAGTACTTC	CSATLQETQYF
13	TRBJ2-7	TRBV6-2/TRBV6-3	.	few	TGTGCCAGCAGTTGGGCACAGGCTTCTGGGCAGTACTTC	CASSWAQASGQYF
11	TRBJ2-5	TRBV6-1	.	few	TGTGCCAGCAGTGAACGACCCCAATGTATGTTC	CASSERPQCMF
14	TRBJ1-1	TRBV24-1	TRBD1	.	TGTGCCACCAGTGCAGAGGGGGCGTTGGCTGAAGCTTTCTTT	CATSAEGALAEAFF
14	TRBJ2-1	TRBV20-1	TRBD2	.	TGCAGTGCCAAGCGGACTAGCGGCTACAATGAGCAGTTCTTC	CSAKRTSGYNEQFF
12	TRBJ1-1	TRBV6-2/TRBV6-3	.	.	TGTGCCAGCACCAACGGACGGATTGAAGCTTTCTTT	CASTNGRIEAFF
14	TRBJ2-2	TRBV29-1	.	few	TGCAGCGTTCGTAGGAGGGCGAACACCGGGGAGCTGTTTTTT	CSVRRRANTGELFF
14	TRBJ1-1	TRBV20-1	.	.	TGCAGTGCTAGACTTACGAGCGGGTCCACTGAAGCTTTCTTT	CSARLTSGSTEAFF
14	TRBJ2-7	TRBV6-2/TRBV6-3	TRBD2	few	TGTGCCAGCACGCGACTAGCGGGAGACACCGAGCAGTACTTC	CASTRLAGDTEQYF
13	TRBJ2-3	TRBV20-1	.	few	TGCAGTGCTTCGGGGGGCCCCGTAGATACGCAGTATTTT	CSASGGPVDTQYF
15	TRBJ2-5	TRBV15	.	few	TGTGCCACCAGCAGAGATTCAGGGGTCCAAGAGACCCAGTACTTC	CATSRDSGVQETQYF
14	TRBJ1-2	TRBV20-1	.	.	TGCAGTGCTAGGATCGCCCAGGTAGACTATGGCTACACCTTC	CSARIAQVDYGYTF
13	TRBJ1-5	TRBV6-1	TRBD1	.	TGTGCCAGCACCTCAGGGGGGCATCAGCCCCAGCATTTT	CASTSGGHQPQHF
16	TRBJ1-3	TRBV12-3/TRBV12-4	TRBD1	few	TGTGCCAGCAGTTATGTTCAGGGGGCGCACGGAAACACCATATATTTT	CASSYVQGAHGNTIYF
15	TRBJ1-2	TRBV12-3/TRBV12-4	TRBD1	few	TGTGCCAGCAGGCCCACAGGGGGCGCTAACTATGGCTACACCTTC	CASRPTGGANYGYTF
14	TRBJ2-4	TRBV25-1	.	.	TGTGCCAGCAGTGAAGCGCGAGGGATCAGCATTCAGTACTTC	CASSEARGISIQYF
16	TRBJ2-1	TRBV7-2	TRBD1	.	TGTGCCAGCAGCTTAGGGACAGGCGGGTTTTACAATGAGCAGTTCTTC	CASSLGTGGFYNEQFF
15	TRBJ2-5	TRBV15	.	few	TGTGCCACCAGCAGAGATCCTGGCAAACAAGAGACCCAGTACTTC	CATSRDPGKQETQYF
18	TRBJ2-7	TRBV12-3/TRBV12-4	.	many	TGTGCCAGCAGTTTATATGAGATATGGGGGACGGGGGCCTACGAGCAGTACTTC	CASSLYEIWGTGAYEQYF